These T cell receptor beta chains were read from a single sample in a study of cytomegalovirus exposure and HLA in healthy donors. Method: immunoSEQ multiplex PCR; TCRdb's copy keeps in-frame clones and lacks some. This sample has approximately 160,000 clones, with approximately 80% found just once. The sequenced sample was PBMCs. The receptors were sampled from a man under 40 in good health and CMV-seropositive. Both conserved end residues are part of each CDR3. The D gene is left open where the match is weak. Expanded clones are given a class, and other clones once, few, many or no size at all.

clone_size	d_call	v_call	j_call	cdr3_nt	cdr3_aa
NA	NA	TRBV27	TRBJ2-3	TGTGCCAGCAGTCCCCGGTGGGGCGATACGCAGTATTTT	CASSPRWGDTQYF
NA	NA	TRBV7-9	TRBJ1-2	TGTGCCAGCAGCCCTTCTGCAGTTGGGGACTGGAACGGCTACACCTTC	CASSPSAVGDWNGYTF
NA	NA	TRBV5-1	TRBJ2-5	TGCGCCAGCAGCTTTGGGGCGGAAGAGACCCAGTACTTC	CASSFGAEETQYF
NA	TRBD2	TRBV9	TRBJ2-2	TGTGCCAGCAGCCCCCGGAGCGGGGACACCGGGGAGCTGTTTTTT	CASSPRSGDTGELFF
once	TRBD2	TRBV10-3	TRBJ2-1	TGTGCCATCAGTGAGTCGACTAGCGGGGGTGAGCAGTTCTTC	CAISESTSGGEQFF
NA	TRBD1	TRBV7-9	TRBJ2-7	TGTGCCAGCAGCTTAGAACAGGGGGCCAGCTACGAGCAGTACTTC	CASSLEQGASYEQYF
many	NA	TRBV19	TRBJ1-1	TGTGCCAGTACTAGGGGCTTGAACACTGAAGCTTTCTTT	CASTRGLNTEAFF
NA	TRBD2	TRBV9	TRBJ2-3	TGTGCCAGCAGCCACCTCGGGACTAGCGGGGGGCCCACAGATACGCAGTATTTT	CASSHLGTSGGPTDTQYF
NA	NA	TRBV11-2	TRBJ1-1	TGTGCCAGCAGCTCAGTTATGAACACTGAAGCTTTCTTT	CASSSVMNTEAFF
NA	TRBD1	TRBV15	TRBJ1-5	TGTGCCACCAGTCAAAGTATGGGACAGGGTAGGCAGCCCCAGCATTTT	CATSQSMGQGRQPQHF
NA	NA	TRBV7-9	TRBJ1-4	TGTGCCAGCAGCTTAGGCAGGGTCGAAAAACTGTTTTTT	CASSLGRVEKLFF
NA	NA	TRBV7-2	TRBJ1-3	TGTGCCAGCAAAACTAGGGGCGGGGGACCTGGAAACACCATATATTTT	CASKTRGGGPGNTIYF
NA	NA	TRBV5-1	TRBJ2-5	TGCGCCAGCAGCAGCCAGGCGTGGGGCAGCCGGTACCAAGAGACCCAGTACTTC	CASSSQAWGSRYQETQYF
NA	NA	TRBV11-2	TRBJ1-3	TGTGCCAGCAGCTTAGGGGCGAACACCATATATTTT	CASSLGANTIYF
once	TRBD2	TRBV27	TRBJ2-1	TGTGCCAGCAGTTTAGAACTAGCGGGGGATCAGTTCTTC	CASSLELAGDQFF
NA	TRBD1	TRBV15	TRBJ1-6	TGTGCCACCAGCAGAGACTCAAACACCGGGACAGGGGTGTATCCCCTCCACTTT	CATSRDSNTGTGVYPLHF
NA	NA	TRBV6-1	TRBJ1-1	TGTGCCAGCACCAGGGGAGTTGACTCGAACACTGAAGCTTTCTTT	CASTRGVDSNTEAFF